This T cell receptor (beta chain) was profiled in a study of blood T cell repertoires in COVID-19. V lost 4 bases to trimming and J lost 8 bases; unmatched junction nucleotides: 5. CDR1 and CDR2 from the germline V gene are SGHDN and FVKESK. This CDR3 is 13 amino acids long. Data came from immunoSEQ multiplex PCR; TCRdb stores just in-frame clones and leaves some out. The data contain approximately 180,000 clones, more than 75% of them seen just once; the ten biggest clones take up around 6%. The sequenced material came from peripheral blood. This chain links TRBV14 with TRBJ2-7, with TRBD1 identical over 10 bases. This TCR derives from a man aged 35-49 years with active or convalescent COVID-19. In DNA form, the CDR3 reads TGTGCCAGCAGCCGGGGACAGGGGTTGAAGCAGTACTTC. This gives the protein CASSRGQGLKQYF. Together with reference TRBV14 and TRBJ2-7, the CDR3 gives the full variable domain: EAGVTQFPSHSVIEKGQTVTLRCDPISGHDNLYWYRRVMGKEIKFLLHFVKESKQDESGMPNNRFLAERTGGTYSTLKVQPAELEDSGVYFCASSRGQGLKQYFGPGTRLTVT.